Shown below are 13 T cell receptor beta chains from a single sample sequenced in a study of blood T cell repertoires in COVID-19. Clones were sequenced by immunoSEQ multiplex PCR, and TCRdb holds only the in-frame ones, with some missing. The sample lists roughly 220,000 clones; around 90% were seen once. Sequencing was done on a sample of PBMCs or T cells enriched from blood (not recorded which). These receptor sequences come from a woman aged 45-59 years with acute COVID-19.

The chain's CDR3 is CSVKRGNQPQHF. The CDR3 coding sequence is TGCAGCGTCAAACGGGGTAATCAGCCCCAGCATTTT. The chain is built from TRBV29-1 and TRBJ1-5; no definite D call. The V gene's germline CDR1 is SQVTM and CDR2 ANQGSEA. The V end lost 6 bases, the J end lost 4 bases, and 10 bases lay between the germline ends. This CDR3 comprises 12 residues.

The chain carries TRBV14 and TRBJ2-3; 7 bases align to TRBD2. The trim removed 1 base at V and 0 bases at J, leaving 10 bases unmatched. Germline loops: CDR1 SGHDN, CDR2 FVKESK. This CDR3 is built from 18 residues. DNA of the CDR3: TGTGCCAGCAGCCAAGGATTGATGGGTAGCGGGAGCACAGATACGCAGTATTTT. Translated, it gives CASSQGLMGSGSTDTQYF.

V usage is TRBV6-5 and J usage is TRBJ2-1, with 8 bases aligning to TRBD2. J was trimmed by 2 bases and V by 6 bases; bases with no gene match: 6. This CDR3 region has 15 residues. CDR1 is MNHEY and CDR2 is SVGAGI in the germline V gene. CDR3 amino acids: CASREREFTYNEQFF. The DNA for the CDR3 is TGTGCCAGCAGAGAGCGGGAGTTTACCTACAATGAGCAGTTCTTC.

This sequence joins TRBV29-1 and TRBJ2-1, with TRBD2 matching 8 bases. J lost 0 bases, V lost 6 bases, and 4 bases had no gene match. This CDR3 has 14 residues. Germline V lookup: CDR1 SQVTM, CDR2 ANQGSEA. The CDR3 nucleotides are TGCAGCGTCGGCGGGGGGCCCTCCTACAATGAGCAGTTCTTC. Its translation is CSVGGGPSYNEQFF.

This chain uses TRBV9 with TRBJ2-2; no clear D gene. Germline V CDR1 and CDR2: SGDLS, YYNGEE. Between the trimmed V and J ends, which lost 5 bases and 0 bases, there was a span of 11 bases. This CDR3 is built from 15 residues. CDR3 DNA sequence: TGTGCCAGCAGTCATGCAGGTTCGAACACCGGGGAGCTGTTTTTT. This codes for CASSHAGSNTGELFF.

The chain carries TRBV23-1 and TRBJ1-6, with D tentatively TRBD1 (5 bases). TRBV23-1 is assigned to the ORF class and has an uncertain function. V lost 2 bases and J lost 7, with 15 bases in between. This CDR3 spans 16 amino acids. CDR3 bases: TGCGCCAGCAGTCAAGTGGCGGGGGGATTAAATTCACCCCTCCACTTT. Translated: CASSQVAGGLNSPLHF.

The rearrangement links TRBV28 to TRBJ1-4; 9 positions match TRBD1. Germline loops: CDR1 MDHEN, CDR2 SYDVKM. V shed 5 bases and J 7 bases; nucleotides not matched to a gene: 11. This CDR3 has 16 amino acids. CDR3 bases: TGTGCCAGCAGTGCACAGGGGGCGGGGGTGTTTGAAAAACTGTTTTTT. Protein sequence: CASSAQGAGVFEKLFF.

Comment on this clone: Additional DNA sequences in this sample encode the identical CDR3. This rearrangement joins TRBV9 to TRBJ1-4; the match to TRBD1 covers 12 bases. Losses at the gene ends were 3 bases for V and 8 bases for J; bases not matched to a gene: 5. Germline CDR1 SGDLS, CDR2 YYNGEE. The CDR3 covers 15 residues. The CDR3 loop reads CASSASGTGGEKLFF. The CDR3 DNA reads as TGTGCCAGCAGCGCCTCCGGGACAGGGGGCGAAAAACTGTTTTTT.

V and J are TRBV21-1 and TRBJ2-7; no DNA check was done on the table's D call, TRBD2. TRBV21-1 is a known pseudogene. The CDR3 is 10 residues long. CDR3 in DNA: TGTGCCACCAAACTTTACGAGCAGTACTTC. Its protein is CATKLYEQYF.

The chain joins TRBV2 to TRBJ2-1, with TRBD2 matching over 7 bases. The CDR3 runs to 14 residues. Germline V CDR1 and CDR2: SNHLY, FYNNEI. The trim removed 5 bases at V and 10 bases at J, leaving 11 bases unmatched. DNA of the CDR3: TGTGCCAGCAGTCGACTACTAGCGATAGGCGAGCAGTTCTTC. Its protein product is CASSRLLAIGEQFF.

The chain is built from TRBV11-3 and TRBJ2-7, with D perhaps TRBD1 (5 bases). Germline CDR1 is SGHNT and CDR2 is YENEEA. Trimming removed 5 bases from V and 5 bases from J, with 7 bases in between. The CDR3 runs 11 residues. The CDR3, as DNA: TGTGCCAGCAGCAGGGGCCACGAGCAGTACTTC. This translates into CASSRGHEQYF.

As to this clone: The sample has other DNA sequences that encode this CDR3 too. The rearrangement joins TRBV7-2 to TRBJ1-1; 8 bases match TRBD1. This CDR3 region has 14 residues. V shed 3 bases and J 0 bases; nucleotides not matched to a gene: 0. The germline gives CDR1 SGHTA, CDR2 FQGNSA. The CDR3 nucleotides are TGTGCCAGCAGCTTGGGACAGGTGAACACTGAAGCTTTCTTT. It translates to CASSLGQVNTEAFF.

The chain couples TRBV7-9 to TRBJ2-7, with 10 bases matching TRBD1. Trimming at V came to 5 bases and at J to 2 bases, leaving 6 bases not matched to a gene. Germline assignment: CDR1 SEHNR and CDR2 FQNEAQ (reference sequence). The CDR3 runs 15 residues. The CDR3 loop reads CASSRPGTGAYEQYF. CDR3 coding DNA: TGTGCCAGCAGCCGTCCCGGGACAGGGGCCTACGAGCAGTACTTC. Full variable domain (missing parts from reference TRBV7-9 and TRBJ2-7): DTGVSQNPRHKITKRGQNVTFRCDPISEHNRLYWYRQTLGQGPEFLTYFQNEAQLEKSRLLSDRFSAERPKGSFSTLEIQRTEQGDSAMYLCASSRPGTGAYEQYFGPGTRLTVT.